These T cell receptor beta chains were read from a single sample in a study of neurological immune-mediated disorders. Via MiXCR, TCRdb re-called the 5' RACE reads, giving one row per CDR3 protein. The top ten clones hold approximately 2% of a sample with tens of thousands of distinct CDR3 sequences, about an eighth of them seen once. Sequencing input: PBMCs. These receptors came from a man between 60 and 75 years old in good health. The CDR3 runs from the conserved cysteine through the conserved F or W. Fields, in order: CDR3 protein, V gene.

CASSSGGAGDGKLFF TRBV13
CASSGQPLNYGYTF TRBV18
CSAGTSGGGEQFF TRBV20-1
CASSQGPHNYGYTF TRBV4-3
CASSYSIGQGRTPLHF TRBV6-5
CSARARQGLLHF TRBV20-1
CASSLGTRHNSPLHF TRBV7-2
CASRDTGSGGANVLTF TRBV5-6
CASSSFKDRDNDEQFF TRBV11-2
CATSRDRRENEQFF TRBV15
CASRQTGVGNQPQHF TRBV6-5
CASSLGQGPYNEQFF TRBV7-8
CASSLEGGYEQYF TRBV7-2
CASSPNGRGNTGELFF TRBV14
CAARAGTSLLGEQYF TRBV24-1
CASSIPGQNNEQFF TRBV4-2
CASSPAPDYPLAKNIQYF TRBV11-2
CSGGQWNTEAFF TRBV29-1
CASSLGTGAANSPLHF TRBV27
CSAAGQGGNYGYTF TRBV29-1
CASSHRELLAEQYF TRBV7-8
CSARRQGNSPLHF TRBV20-1
CASSLAVNEQFF TRBV5-1
CASSDSSGRSLNTEAFF TRBV25-1
CSVPGQNSYEQYF TRBV29-1
CASRLGEAFF TRBV5-1
CASSPGLRRDNEKLFF TRBV4-2
CASSLEIRTGPYGYTF TRBV5-1
CSARGSWDTEAFF TRBV20-1
CASSRDMNTGELFF TRBV5-1
CASSSRDSTDTQYF TRBV5-1
CASSYRRQNF TRBV6-6
CASSPGIYEQYF TRBV12-3/TRBV12-4
CASSLGGLNYEQYF TRBV7-2
CAISETWTGPHNEQFF TRBV10-3
CSARRGGLGELFF TRBV20-1
CSGVGPPNTEAFF TRBV29-1
CSARGAGADTGELFF TRBV20-1
CATSDSPGQPQHF TRBV24-1
CANSLTADRYGQYF TRBV5-1
CASSLVGGGLINEQFF TRBV7-2
CASSPPDF TRBV7-3
CSARTPVGGTGELFF TRBV20-1
CASSLRTSGGETQYF TRBV5-1